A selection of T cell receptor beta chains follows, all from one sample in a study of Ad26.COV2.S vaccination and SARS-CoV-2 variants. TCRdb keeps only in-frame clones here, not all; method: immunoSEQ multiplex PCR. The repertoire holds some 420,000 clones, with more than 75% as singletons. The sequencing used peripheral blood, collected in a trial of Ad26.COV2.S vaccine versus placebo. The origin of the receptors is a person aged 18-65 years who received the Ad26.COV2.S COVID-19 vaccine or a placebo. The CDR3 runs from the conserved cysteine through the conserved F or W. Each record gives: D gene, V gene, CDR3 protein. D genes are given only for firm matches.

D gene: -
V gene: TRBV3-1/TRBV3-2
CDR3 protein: CASSQVGTQYF

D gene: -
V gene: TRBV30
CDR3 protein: CAWSEMNTEAFF

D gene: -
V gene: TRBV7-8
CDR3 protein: CASSPRGMGYGYTF

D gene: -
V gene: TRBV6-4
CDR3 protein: CASSDRPGTDTQYF

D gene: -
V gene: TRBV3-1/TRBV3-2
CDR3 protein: CASSRGGLGELAFF

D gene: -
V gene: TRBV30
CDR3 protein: CAWARGTNTEAFF

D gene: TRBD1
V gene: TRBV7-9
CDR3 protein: CASSRTGGTYEQYF

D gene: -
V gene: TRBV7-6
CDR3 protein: CASGPVGNTEAFF

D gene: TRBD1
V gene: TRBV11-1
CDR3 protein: CASSLASGSAGGHGYTF

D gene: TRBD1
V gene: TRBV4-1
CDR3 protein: CASSQGRDRGQETQYF

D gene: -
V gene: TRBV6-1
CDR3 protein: CASSDPLLVTGELFF

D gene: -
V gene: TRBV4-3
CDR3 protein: CASSQDIDGLHGGPRNSPLHF

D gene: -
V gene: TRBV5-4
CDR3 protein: CASSPAPGGTGELFF

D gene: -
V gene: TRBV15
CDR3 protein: CATSSAHPNLVGVSNNQPQHF

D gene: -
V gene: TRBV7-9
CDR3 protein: CASSRRGTLGGYTF

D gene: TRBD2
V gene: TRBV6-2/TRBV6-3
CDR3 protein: CASSPLAGGERVGEQYF

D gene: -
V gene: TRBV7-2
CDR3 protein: CASSLVAGNMDTQYF

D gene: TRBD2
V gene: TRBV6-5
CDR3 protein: CASSLGTSRNEQFF

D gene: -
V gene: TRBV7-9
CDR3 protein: CASSLIQGNSPLHF

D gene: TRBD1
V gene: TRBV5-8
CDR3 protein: CASSPRGGFQPQHF

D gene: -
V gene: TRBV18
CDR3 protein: CASSNRGAGLYEQYF

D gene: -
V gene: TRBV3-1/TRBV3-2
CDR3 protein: CASSHEEGSDTQYF

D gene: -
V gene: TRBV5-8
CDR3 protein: CASSQETGTYSGNTIYF

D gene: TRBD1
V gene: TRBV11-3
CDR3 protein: CASSLGGQGGQETQYF

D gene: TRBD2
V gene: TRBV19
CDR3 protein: CASSLLAGDTTGELFF

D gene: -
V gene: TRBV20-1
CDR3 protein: CSARAYEQYF

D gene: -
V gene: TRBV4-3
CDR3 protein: CASSLGRNNSPLHF

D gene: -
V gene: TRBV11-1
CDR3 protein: CASREGGGVNTEAFF

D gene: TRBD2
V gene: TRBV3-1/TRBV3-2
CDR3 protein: CASSHVTSGDGPQYF

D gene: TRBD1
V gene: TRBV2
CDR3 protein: CASSADRGHINQPQHF

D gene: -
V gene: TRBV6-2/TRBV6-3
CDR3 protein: CASSYQAYGELFF

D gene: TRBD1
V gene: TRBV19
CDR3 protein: CASRWRQGNSPLHF

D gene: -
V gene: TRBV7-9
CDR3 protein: CASSFRADTQYF

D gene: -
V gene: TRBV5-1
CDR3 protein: CASRAAETQYF

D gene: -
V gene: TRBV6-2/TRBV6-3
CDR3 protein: CASSWHQNTEAFF

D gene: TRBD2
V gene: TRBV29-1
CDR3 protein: CSVEGTSSTDTQYF

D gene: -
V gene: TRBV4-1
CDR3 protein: CASSQFESSYNEQFF

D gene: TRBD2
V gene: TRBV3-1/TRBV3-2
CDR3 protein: CASSQVSSGGTPYEQYF

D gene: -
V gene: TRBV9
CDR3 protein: CASSVAGVGGGEQFF

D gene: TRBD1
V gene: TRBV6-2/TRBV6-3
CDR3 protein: CASSYPVPGQGTEAFF

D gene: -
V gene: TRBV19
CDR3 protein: CASSQGPNTEAFF

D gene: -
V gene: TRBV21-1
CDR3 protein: CASSKLAGGNNEQFF

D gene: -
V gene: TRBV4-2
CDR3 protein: CASSQRRDSGGVYEQYF

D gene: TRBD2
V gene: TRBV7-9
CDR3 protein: CASSFSSGGAFITGELFF

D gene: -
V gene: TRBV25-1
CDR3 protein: CASSARYREEGYEQYF

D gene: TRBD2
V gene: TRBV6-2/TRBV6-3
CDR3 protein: CASSLPTSPKETQYF

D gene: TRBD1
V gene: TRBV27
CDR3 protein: CASSFSDRGDGYTF

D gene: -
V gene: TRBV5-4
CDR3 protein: CASTRDSGNTIYF

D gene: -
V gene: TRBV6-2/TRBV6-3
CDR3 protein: CASSYSEGSYGYTF

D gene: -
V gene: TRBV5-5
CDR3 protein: CASSLASGPQYEQYF

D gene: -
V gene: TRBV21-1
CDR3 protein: CASSPSIWEKNTEAFF

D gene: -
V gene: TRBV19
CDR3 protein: CASTGVRGETQYF

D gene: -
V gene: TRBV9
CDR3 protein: CASSADPAVNEQYF

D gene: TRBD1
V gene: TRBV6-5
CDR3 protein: CASADRGAGANVLTF

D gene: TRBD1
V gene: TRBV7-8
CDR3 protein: CASSGQGKVNSPLHF